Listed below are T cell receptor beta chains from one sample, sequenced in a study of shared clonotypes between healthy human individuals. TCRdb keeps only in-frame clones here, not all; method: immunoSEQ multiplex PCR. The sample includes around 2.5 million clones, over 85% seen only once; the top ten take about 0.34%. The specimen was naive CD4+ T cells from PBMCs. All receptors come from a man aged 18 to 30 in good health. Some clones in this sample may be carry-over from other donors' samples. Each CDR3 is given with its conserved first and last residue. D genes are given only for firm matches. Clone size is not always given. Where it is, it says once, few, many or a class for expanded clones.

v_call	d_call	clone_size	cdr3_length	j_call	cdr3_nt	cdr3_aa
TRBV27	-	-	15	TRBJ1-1	TGTGCCAGCAGTTTTAGGGGGTTTGGTGGCACTGAAGCTTTCTTT	CASSFRGFGGTEAFF
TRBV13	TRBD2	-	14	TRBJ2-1	TGTGCAACTTATGGGACTAGCGGGTCTGATGAGCAGTTCTTC	CATYGTSGSDEQFF
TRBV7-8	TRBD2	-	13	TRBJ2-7	TGTGCCAGCAGGACTAGCAGCGCGAGCGAGCAGTACTTC	CASRTSSASEQYF
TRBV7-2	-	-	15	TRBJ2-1	TGTGCCAGCAGCTTAGTTGGCGGAACAGTCAATGAGCAGTTCTTC	CASSLVGGTVNEQFF
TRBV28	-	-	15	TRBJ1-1	TGTGCCAGCAGTTCCGGTGGGACCTGGGGTACTGAAGCTTTCTTT	CASSSGGTWGTEAFF
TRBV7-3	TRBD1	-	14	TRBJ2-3	TGTGCCAGCAGCCTGGGGACAGCTGCCGATACGCAGTATTTT	CASSLGTAADTQYF
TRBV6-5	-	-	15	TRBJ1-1	TGTGCCAGCACCTTCGTTCGGGACGGTAACACTGAAGCTTTCTTT	CASTFVRDGNTEAFF
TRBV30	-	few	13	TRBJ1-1	TGTGCCTGGAGTAGACATTTGAACACTGAAGCTTTCTTT	CAWSRHLNTEAFF
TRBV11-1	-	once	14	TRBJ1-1	TGTGCCAGCAGCTCACAGGGTGTGAACACTGAAGCTTTCTTT	CASSSQGVNTEAFF
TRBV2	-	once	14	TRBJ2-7	TGTGCCAGCATTGGGACATACGCAACCTACGAGCAGTACTTC	CASIGTYATYEQYF
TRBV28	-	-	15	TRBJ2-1	TGTGCCAGCAGTTTGGTGGCGGGACCCTACAATGAGCAGTTCTTC	CASSLVAGPYNEQFF
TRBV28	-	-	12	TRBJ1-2	TGTGCCAGCAGCTCAGGGTCGGGAGGCTACACCTTC	CASSSGSGGYTF
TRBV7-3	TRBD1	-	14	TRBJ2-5	TGTGCCAGCAGCAGGGGGCCGGGCGTAGAGACCCAGTACTTC	CASSRGPGVETQYF
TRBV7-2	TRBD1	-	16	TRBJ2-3	TGTGCCAGCAGCTCTTCCCGTCCGACAGGGGCCCTTGGTCAGTATTTT	CASSSSRPTGALGQYF
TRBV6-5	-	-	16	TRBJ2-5	TGTGCCAGCAGTTACTCGAATTCATGGTCCAGAGAGACCCAGTACTTC	CASSYSNSWSRETQYF
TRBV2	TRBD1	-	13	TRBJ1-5	TGTGCCAGCAGAGGACAGGGGTATCAGCCCCAGCATTTT	CASRGQGYQPQHF
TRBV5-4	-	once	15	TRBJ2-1	TGTGCCAGCAGCCTGGGCAAAAATACCCACAATGAGCAGTTCTTC	CASSLGKNTHNEQFF
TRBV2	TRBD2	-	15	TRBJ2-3	TGTGCCAGCAGCCGAAGCGGGATCGGCACAGATACGCAGTATTTT	CASSRSGIGTDTQYF
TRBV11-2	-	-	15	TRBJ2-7	TGTGCCAGCAGCGCTCGCCGGACATTTCTCTACGAGCAGTACTTC	CASSARRTFLYEQYF
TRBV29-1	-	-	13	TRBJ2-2	TGCAGCGGGGGACGGAGAGACGACGGGGAGCTGTTTTTT	CSGGRRDDGELFF
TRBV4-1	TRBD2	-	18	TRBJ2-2	TGCGCCAGCAGCTCGGGACTAGCGGGAGGGAAAAACACCGGGGAGCTGTTTTTT	CASSSGLAGGKNTGELFF
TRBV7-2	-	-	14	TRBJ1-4	TGTGCCAGCAGCCCCGGGGCCTGGGGTGAAAAACTGTTTTTT	CASSPGAWGEKLFF
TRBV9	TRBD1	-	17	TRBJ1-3	TGTGCCAGCAGCGTAGCTACAGGGACAGCCTCTGGAAACACCATATATTTT	CASSVATGTASGNTIYF
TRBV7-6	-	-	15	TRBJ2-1	TGTGCCAGCAGCTTAAAGACGGGAGAATCTGGTGAGCAGTTCTTC	CASSLKTGESGEQFF
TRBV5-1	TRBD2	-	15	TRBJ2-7	TGCGCCAGCAGCTTGGATCTAGCGGGAGTAAGCGAGCAGTACTTC	CASSLDLAGVSEQYF
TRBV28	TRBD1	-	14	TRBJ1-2	TGTGCCAGCAGTTTGTGGGACAGTCCCGATGGCTACACCTTC	CASSLWDSPDGYTF